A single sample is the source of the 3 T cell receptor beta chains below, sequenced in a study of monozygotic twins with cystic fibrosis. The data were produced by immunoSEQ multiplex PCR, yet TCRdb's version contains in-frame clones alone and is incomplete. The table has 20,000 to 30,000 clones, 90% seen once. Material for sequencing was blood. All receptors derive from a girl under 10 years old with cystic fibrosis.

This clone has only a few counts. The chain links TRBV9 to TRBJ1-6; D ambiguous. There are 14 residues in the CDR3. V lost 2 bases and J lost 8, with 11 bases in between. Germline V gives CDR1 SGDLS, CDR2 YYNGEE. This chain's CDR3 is CASSVTVRDSPLHF. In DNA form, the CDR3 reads TGTGCCAGCAGCGTTACAGTTCGTGATTCACCCCTCCACTTT.

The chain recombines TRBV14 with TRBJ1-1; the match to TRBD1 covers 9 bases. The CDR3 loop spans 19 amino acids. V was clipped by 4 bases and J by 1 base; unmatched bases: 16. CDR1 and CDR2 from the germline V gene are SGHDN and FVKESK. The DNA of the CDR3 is TGTGCCAGCAGCCCGGGACAGGGTCCTATACTTCCCAAGAACACTGAAGCTTTCTTT. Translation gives CASSPGQGPILPKNTEAFF.

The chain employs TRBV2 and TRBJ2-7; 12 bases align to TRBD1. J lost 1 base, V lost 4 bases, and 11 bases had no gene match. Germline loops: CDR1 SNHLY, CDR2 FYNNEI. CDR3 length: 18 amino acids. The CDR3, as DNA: TGTGCCAGCAGTGCTCCCGGGACAGGGGGCTCGACATCCTACGAGCAGTACTTC. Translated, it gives CASSAPGTGGSTSYEQYF.